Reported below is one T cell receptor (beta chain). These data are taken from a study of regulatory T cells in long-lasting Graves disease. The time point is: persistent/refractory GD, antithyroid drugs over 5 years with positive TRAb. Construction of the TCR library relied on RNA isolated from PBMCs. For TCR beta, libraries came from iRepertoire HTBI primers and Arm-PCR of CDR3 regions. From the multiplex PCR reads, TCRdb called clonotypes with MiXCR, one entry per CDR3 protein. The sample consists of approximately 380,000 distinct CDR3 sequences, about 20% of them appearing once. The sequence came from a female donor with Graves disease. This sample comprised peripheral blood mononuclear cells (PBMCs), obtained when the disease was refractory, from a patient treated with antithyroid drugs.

The CDR3 loop is CASSEFNGLGYTF. The CDR3 DNA reads TGTGCCAGCAGTGAGTTCAATGGTCTGGGCTACACCTTC. The chain recombines TRBV25-1 with TRBJ1-2, with D uncertain. This CDR3 contains 13 residues. Per germline, CDR1 MGHDK and CDR2 SYGVNS. The germline V and J ends were trimmed by 3 bases and 8 bases, with 13 bases remaining between them.